This record looks at one TCR beta chain sequence and its context. This CDR3 has 18 residues. Germline CDR1 is MGHRA and CDR2 is YSYEKL. With 1 base clipped from V and 4 bases from J, the junction kept 13 bases outside the gene matches. This sample is drawn from a study of blood T cell repertoires in COVID-19. Study overall: Both acute and convalescent COVID-19 samples were obtained from the United States, Italy and Spain. PBMCs, B-cell-depleted T cells, or T cells provided the cDNA or gDNA that made up the material.

In the study's own analysis: The authors estimated nucleated cell counts from reference gene primer amplification. This table comes from immunoSEQ multiplex PCR, and its TCRdb copy is limited to in-frame clones, with some not included. Clone size and the V and J calls come from that table; the DNA yielded D and trimming. Here the sample spans over 70,000 clones, more than 85% being singletons. V is TRBV4-1 and J is TRBJ1-3; 7 bases fit TRBD1. The sequencing sample was made of peripheral blood. The TCR comes from a human donor with active COVID-19. The donor label of this sample is uncertain. DNA for the CDR3: TGCGCCAGCAGCCAAGCCTCTGTCGGGACAGAAGGAGGAAACACCATATATTTT. Its translation: CASSQASVGTEGGNTIYF.